Sequencing of this TCR beta chain was carried out in a study of post-analysis software for immune sequencing data. For the study at large: There were relapsing-remitting, secondary progressive and progressive-relapsing multiple sclerosis among the disease courses included.

Note on this clonotype: What it binds is unknown.

The library was made from cDNA and included unique molecular identifiers. Each CDR3 protein gets one entry after TCRdb re-called the PCR reads with MiXCR. This sample has 750,000 to 950,000 distinct CDR3 sequences, with 40% to 55% found just once. Whole-study results and caveats: Co-batched samples clustered tightly together by F measure. Patients showed TRBV5-6, TRBV5-1 and TRBV20-1 among roughly 5 TRBV segments more frequent than in controls. Patients with multiple sclerosis recorded significantly lower normalized Chao1 diversity than controls, the study found.

Germline CDR1 and CDR2: SGHTA and FQGTGA. CDR3 length equals 15 residues. The sequence was collected from a girl under 18 with multiple sclerosis. The chain combines TRBV7-3 with TRBJ2-5; 9 bases line up with TRBD2. The J call may not be correct, given that the DNA end is closer to TRBJ2-7. Source material: blood. CDR3 bases: TGTGCCAGCAGCTTAATGGCTAGCGGGAAGGGCGAGCAGTACTTC. Translated, it gives CASSLMASGKGEQYF.